The sequence of this TCR beta chain was determined in a study of cytomegalovirus exposure and HLA in healthy donors. Overall study findings and caveats: It was approximately 150 TCR beta chains that were listed as cytomegalovirus-associated. In a later analysis, HLA-associated beta chains showed higher expansion and lower generation probabilities than comparable chains. Rare TCR sequences dominated, though some public TCRs recurred in many donors.

The CDR3 consists of 15 residues. CDR1 is LNHDA and CDR2 is SQIVND in the germline V gene (reference sequence). J was trimmed by 3 bases and V by 5 bases; bases with no gene match: 6. Points on this clone: Its antigen is not identified.

Primers included in the PCR were 60 Vbeta and 13 Jbeta primers. Original processing methods: Later work found 80 million or so unique TCR beta chains, with 9.5 million to 11 million shared. Clones were sequenced by immunoSEQ multiplex PCR, and TCRdb holds only the in-frame ones, with some missing. The DNA gave D and trimming, while V, J and clone size come from that table. The data contain approximately 160,000 clones, roughly 87% of them singletons. The chain combines TRBV19 with TRBJ2-7; 11 bases agree with TRBD2. This receptor was obtained from a man over 45 in good health and CMV-seropositive. Sequencing was carried out using PBMCs. CDR3 loop: CASSPGTSGNYEQYF. In DNA form, the CDR3 reads TGTGCCAGTAGTCCCGGGACTAGCGGTAACTACGAGCAGTACTTC.